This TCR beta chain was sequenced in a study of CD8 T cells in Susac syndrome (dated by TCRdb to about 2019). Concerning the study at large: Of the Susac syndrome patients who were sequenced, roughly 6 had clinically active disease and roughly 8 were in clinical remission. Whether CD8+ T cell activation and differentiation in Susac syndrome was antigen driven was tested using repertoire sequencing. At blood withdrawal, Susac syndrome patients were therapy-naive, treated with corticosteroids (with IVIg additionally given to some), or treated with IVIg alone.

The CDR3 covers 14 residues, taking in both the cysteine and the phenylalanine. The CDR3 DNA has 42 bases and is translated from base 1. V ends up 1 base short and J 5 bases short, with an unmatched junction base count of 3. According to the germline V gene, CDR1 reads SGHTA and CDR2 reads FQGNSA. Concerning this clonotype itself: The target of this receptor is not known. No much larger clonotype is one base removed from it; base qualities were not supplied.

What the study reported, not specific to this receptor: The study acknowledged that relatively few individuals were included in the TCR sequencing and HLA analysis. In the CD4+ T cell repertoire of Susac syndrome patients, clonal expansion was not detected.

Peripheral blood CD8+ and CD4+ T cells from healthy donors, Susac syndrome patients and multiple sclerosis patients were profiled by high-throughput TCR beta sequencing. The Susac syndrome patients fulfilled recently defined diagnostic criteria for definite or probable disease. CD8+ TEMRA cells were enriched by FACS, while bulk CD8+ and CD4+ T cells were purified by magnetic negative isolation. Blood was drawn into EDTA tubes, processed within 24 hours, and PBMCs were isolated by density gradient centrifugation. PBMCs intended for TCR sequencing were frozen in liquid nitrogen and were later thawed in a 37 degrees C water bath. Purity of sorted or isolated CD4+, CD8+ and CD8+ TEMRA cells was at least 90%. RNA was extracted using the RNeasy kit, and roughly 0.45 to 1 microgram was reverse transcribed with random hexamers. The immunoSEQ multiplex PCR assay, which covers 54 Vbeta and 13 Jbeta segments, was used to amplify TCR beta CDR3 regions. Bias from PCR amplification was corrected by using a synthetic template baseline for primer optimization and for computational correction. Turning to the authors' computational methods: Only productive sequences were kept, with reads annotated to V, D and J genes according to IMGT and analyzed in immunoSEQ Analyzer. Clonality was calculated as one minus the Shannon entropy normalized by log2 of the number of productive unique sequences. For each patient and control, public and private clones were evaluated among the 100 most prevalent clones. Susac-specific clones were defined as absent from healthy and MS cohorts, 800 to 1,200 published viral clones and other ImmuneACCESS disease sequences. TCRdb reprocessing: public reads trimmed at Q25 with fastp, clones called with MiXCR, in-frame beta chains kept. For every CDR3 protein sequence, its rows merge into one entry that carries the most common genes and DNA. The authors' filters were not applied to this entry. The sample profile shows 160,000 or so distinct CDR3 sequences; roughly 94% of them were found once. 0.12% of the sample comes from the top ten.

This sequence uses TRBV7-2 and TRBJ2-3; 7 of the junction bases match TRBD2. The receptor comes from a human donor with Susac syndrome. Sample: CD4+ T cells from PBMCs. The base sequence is TGTGCCAGCAGCTTAGGGACTAGACGAGATACGCAGTATTTT. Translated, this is CASSLGTRRDTQYF.